This T cell receptor (beta chain) is drawn from a study of CD8 T cells in Susac syndrome. The multiple sclerosis control group comprised treatment-naive patients with stable or active relapsing-remitting disease. TEMRA cells underwent FACS enrichment and CD8+ and CD4+ T cells underwent negative isolation. With 5 bases removed from V and 9 bases from J, the gap between germline ends came to 14 bases. The CDR3 runs 13 residues. Germline loops: CDR1 LNHDA, CDR2 SQIVND (reference sequence). It was with random hexamers that roughly 0.45 to 1 ug RNA was reverse transcribed. Coverage of TCR beta CDR3 amplification by immunoSEQ multiplex PCR extended to 54 Vbeta and 13 Jbeta. MiXCR, run by TCRdb on the immunoSEQ multiplex PCR reads, gives a single entry per CDR3 protein. Among around 170,000 distinct CDR3 sequences listed, 90% to 95% were seen once.

This sequence was found in a human donor with multiple sclerosis. What was sequenced was CD8+ T cells from PBMCs. V gene TRBV19 combines with J gene TRBJ2-1; D gene ambiguous. CDR3 in DNA: TGTGCCAGTAGTGCCGCCTGGGCGAGTGAGCAGTTCTTC. Protein: CASSAAWASEQFF.